The rows below give T cell receptor beta chains drawn from one sample of a study of cytomegalovirus exposure and HLA in healthy donors. The data were produced by immunoSEQ multiplex PCR, yet TCRdb's version contains in-frame clones alone and is incomplete. Of roughly 120,000 clones listed, approximately 69% are singletons. Sequences were obtained from PBMCs. The source of these receptors is a woman aged 50 to 60 in good health and CMV-seropositive. Each CDR3 is given with its conserved first and last residue. D genes are given only for firm matches. Clone size is shown for a subset of rows, as once, few, many or a class of expanded clone.

v_gene: TRBV7-2; d_gene: TRBD2; abundance: .; j_gene: TRBJ2-1; CDR3nt: TGTGCCAGCAGCTTAGCTCGGCTAGCGGGGGGGCCAAATGAGCAGTTCTTC; CDR3aa: CASSLARLAGGPNEQFF
v_gene: TRBV11-3; d_gene: TRBD1; abundance: once; j_gene: TRBJ2-7; CDR3nt: TGTGCCAGCAGTCAGTTCGGGACAGGGGAATACGAGCAGTACTTC; CDR3aa: CASSQFGTGEYEQYF
v_gene: TRBV19; d_gene: TRBD1; abundance: .; j_gene: TRBJ1-1; CDR3nt: TGTGCCAATAGTGGACAGGGGTGGACCACTGAAGCTTTCTTT; CDR3aa: CANSGQGWTTEAFF
v_gene: TRBV19; d_gene: .; abundance: .; j_gene: TRBJ1-1; CDR3nt: TGTGCCAGTAGTAGGTTCAAACGACCGGGGGATGAAGCTTTCTTT; CDR3aa: CASSRFKRPGDEAFF
v_gene: TRBV25-1; d_gene: TRBD1; abundance: .; j_gene: TRBJ1-2; CDR3nt: TGTGCCAGCAGTGAAGCCCCGGACAGGTTTTATGGCTACACCTTC; CDR3aa: CASSEAPDRFYGYTF
v_gene: TRBV4-1; d_gene: .; abundance: .; j_gene: TRBJ1-6; CDR3nt: TGCGCCAGCAGCCAATTAATTCAGGTTGCCTATAATTCACCCCTCCACTTT; CDR3aa: CASSQLIQVAYNSPLHF
v_gene: TRBV28; d_gene: .; abundance: .; j_gene: TRBJ2-6; CDR3nt: TGTGCCAGCATCCAGGACTTCTCTGGGGCCAACGTCCTGACTTTC; CDR3aa: CASIQDFSGANVLTF
v_gene: TRBV7-9; d_gene: TRBD1; abundance: once; j_gene: TRBJ2-7; CDR3nt: TGTGCCAGCAGCAGGACAGGCGCCGAGCAGTACTTC; CDR3aa: CASSRTGAEQYF
v_gene: TRBV6-5; d_gene: TRBD1; abundance: .; j_gene: TRBJ1-2; CDR3nt: TGTGCCAGCAGTTGGGACAGCCAGATCGGGGGCTACACCTTC; CDR3aa: CASSWDSQIGGYTF
v_gene: TRBV5-6; d_gene: TRBD1; abundance: few; j_gene: TRBJ2-7; CDR3nt: TGTGCCAGCAGCCGGACAGGGGTTCGATACGAGCAGTACTTC; CDR3aa: CASSRTGVRYEQYF
v_gene: TRBV2; d_gene: .; abundance: .; j_gene: TRBJ1-2; CDR3nt: TGTGCCAGCAGTGATCGGTTATCTAACTATGGCTACACCTTC; CDR3aa: CASSDRLSNYGYTF
v_gene: TRBV9; d_gene: .; abundance: .; j_gene: TRBJ1-5; CDR3nt: TGTGCCAGCAGCGCTAACTGGGACACTCAGCCCCAGCATTTT; CDR3aa: CASSANWDTQPQHF
v_gene: TRBV7-2; d_gene: .; abundance: few; j_gene: TRBJ1-2; CDR3nt: TGTGCCAGCAGCCCCCGGGACATAATAAACTATGGCTACACCTTC; CDR3aa: CASSPRDIINYGYTF
v_gene: TRBV6-1; d_gene: .; abundance: .; j_gene: TRBJ1-2; CDR3nt: TGTGCCAGCAGTGACAGGTCTGGCTACACCTTC; CDR3aa: CASSDRSGYTF
v_gene: TRBV30; d_gene: .; abundance: .; j_gene: TRBJ1-3; CDR3nt: TGTGCCTGGATTCCCCGCGGGGTCTCTGGAAACACCATATATTTT; CDR3aa: CAWIPRGVSGNTIYF
v_gene: TRBV10-2; d_gene: TRBD2; abundance: .; j_gene: TRBJ2-5; CDR3nt: TGCGCCAGCAGGCCCGGGGGGGCCCTGGAGACCCAGTACTTC; CDR3aa: CASRPGGALETQYF
v_gene: TRBV28; d_gene: .; abundance: few; j_gene: TRBJ1-1; CDR3nt: TGTGCCAGCAGCATGGGCCCCGGGGAGGAAGCTTTCTTT; CDR3aa: CASSMGPGEEAFF
v_gene: TRBV5-1; d_gene: TRBD1; abundance: once; j_gene: TRBJ1-1; CDR3nt: TGCGCCAGCAGCCCCTCGGGACAGGTGAACACTGAAGCTTTCTTT; CDR3aa: CASSPSGQVNTEAFF
v_gene: TRBV4-2; d_gene: .; abundance: .; j_gene: TRBJ1-1; CDR3nt: TGTGCCAGCAGCCACGACACAGGACAGATTGAAGCTTTCTTT; CDR3aa: CASSHDTGQIEAFF
v_gene: TRBV14; d_gene: .; abundance: .; j_gene: TRBJ1-4; CDR3nt: TGTGCCAGCAGCCAAGCAATCACAACTAATGAAAAACTGTTTTTT; CDR3aa: CASSQAITTNEKLFF
v_gene: TRBV18; d_gene: .; abundance: .; j_gene: TRBJ2-7; CDR3nt: TGTGCCAGCTCACCTTCAAGGAGCTCCTACGAGCAGTACTTC; CDR3aa: CASSPSRSSYEQYF
v_gene: TRBV7-6; d_gene: TRBD2; abundance: .; j_gene: TRBJ2-7; CDR3nt: TGTGCCAGCAGCTCGACTAGCGGGAGCACCTACGAGCAGTACTTC; CDR3aa: CASSSTSGSTYEQYF
v_gene: TRBV5-8; d_gene: TRBD1; abundance: .; j_gene: TRBJ2-1; CDR3nt: TGTGCCAGCAGCTCGACGGGACAGCCTTACAATGAGCAGTTCTTC; CDR3aa: CASSSTGQPYNEQFF
v_gene: TRBV27; d_gene: .; abundance: .; j_gene: TRBJ2-1; CDR3nt: TGTGCCAGCAGCCGAGGGCTGGGCGGGATGATCTACAATGAGCAGTTCTTC; CDR3aa: CASSRGLGGMIYNEQFF
v_gene: TRBV19; d_gene: .; abundance: .; j_gene: TRBJ1-2; CDR3nt: TGTGCCAGTAGTACGTCTAATTTAGACAGTGCCTATGGCTACACCTTC; CDR3aa: CASSTSNLDSAYGYTF
v_gene: TRBV4-2; d_gene: TRBD1; abundance: .; j_gene: TRBJ1-3; CDR3nt: TGTGCCAGCAGCCTGGACAGGGGCTCTGGAAACACCATATATTTT; CDR3aa: CASSLDRGSGNTIYF
v_gene: TRBV4-2; d_gene: TRBD1; abundance: few; j_gene: TRBJ2-7; CDR3nt: TGTGCCAGCAGCCAAGAGGGGACAGGGGCCGACGAGCAGTACTTC; CDR3aa: CASSQEGTGADEQYF
v_gene: TRBV6-1; d_gene: .; abundance: .; j_gene: TRBJ1-2; CDR3nt: TGTGCCAGCAGTGAAGCGACCACCTCGGGAGGCTACACCTTC; CDR3aa: CASSEATTSGGYTF
v_gene: TRBV5-1; d_gene: TRBD2; abundance: .; j_gene: TRBJ2-1; CDR3nt: TGCGCCAGCAGCTGGGCTAGCGGCAGCTCCTACAATGAGCAGTTCTTC; CDR3aa: CASSWASGSSYNEQFF
v_gene: TRBV19; d_gene: TRBD1; abundance: once; j_gene: TRBJ1-5; CDR3nt: TGTGCCAGTAGTGCGGACAGGGGGAGCAATCAGCCCCAGCATTTT; CDR3aa: CASSADRGSNQPQHF
v_gene: TRBV2; d_gene: .; abundance: .; j_gene: TRBJ2-5; CDR3nt: TGTGCCAGCAGTGTACAAGAGACCCAGTACTTC; CDR3aa: CASSVQETQYF
v_gene: TRBV5-1; d_gene: TRBD1; abundance: .; j_gene: TRBJ2-7; CDR3nt: TGCGCCAGCAGCCTAGGACAGGTTCTTGGCGAGCAGTACTTC; CDR3aa: CASSLGQVLGEQYF
v_gene: TRBV19; d_gene: .; abundance: .; j_gene: TRBJ2-1; CDR3nt: TGTGCCAGTAGTATAGACCACGGGGTTCCCTACAATGAGCAGTTCTTC; CDR3aa: CASSIDHGVPYNEQFF
v_gene: TRBV6-4; d_gene: .; abundance: few; j_gene: TRBJ2-1; CDR3nt: TGTGCCAGCAGTGACTCAATAGCGGATGAGCAGTTCTTC; CDR3aa: CASSDSIADEQFF
v_gene: TRBV4-3; d_gene: .; abundance: few; j_gene: TRBJ2-5; CDR3nt: TGCGCCAGCAGCCAAGTTGGAGTAGCTACAGAGACCCAGTACTTC; CDR3aa: CASSQVGVATETQYF
v_gene: TRBV4-1; d_gene: TRBD2; abundance: few; j_gene: TRBJ2-7; CDR3nt: TGCGCCAGCAGCCAAGATGTTGCTAGCGGGAGGGCCGGTGAGCAGTACTTC; CDR3aa: CASSQDVASGRAGEQYF
v_gene: TRBV15; d_gene: .; abundance: few; j_gene: TRBJ1-6; CDR3nt: TGTGCCACCAGCAGAGATGGCGGACAGATAAAGAATTCACCCCTCCACTTT; CDR3aa: CATSRDGGQIKNSPLHF
v_gene: TRBV10-3; d_gene: .; abundance: .; j_gene: TRBJ1-1; CDR3nt: TGTGCCATCAGTGATCCGGGACAGAACACTGAAGCTTTCTTT; CDR3aa: CAISDPGQNTEAFF
v_gene: TRBV6-5; d_gene: TRBD1; abundance: few; j_gene: TRBJ1-2; CDR3nt: TGTGCCAGCAGTTACTCGACAGGGCTGAACTATGGCTACACCTTC; CDR3aa: CASSYSTGLNYGYTF
v_gene: TRBV10-3; d_gene: .; abundance: .; j_gene: TRBJ2-2; CDR3nt: TGTGCCATCAGCCAGGGGGGGAACACCGGGGAGCTGTTTTTT; CDR3aa: CAISQGGNTGELFF
v_gene: TRBV2; d_gene: TRBD2; abundance: once; j_gene: TRBJ2-5; CDR3nt: TGTGCCAGCAGTGAGAGCGGGGGGGCTCGGGAGACCCAGTACTTC; CDR3aa: CASSESGGARETQYF
v_gene: TRBV7-9; d_gene: .; abundance: .; j_gene: TRBJ1-2; CDR3nt: TGTGCCAGCAGCCTAAGTGGGGGCTCCTATGGCTACACCTTC; CDR3aa: CASSLSGGSYGYTF